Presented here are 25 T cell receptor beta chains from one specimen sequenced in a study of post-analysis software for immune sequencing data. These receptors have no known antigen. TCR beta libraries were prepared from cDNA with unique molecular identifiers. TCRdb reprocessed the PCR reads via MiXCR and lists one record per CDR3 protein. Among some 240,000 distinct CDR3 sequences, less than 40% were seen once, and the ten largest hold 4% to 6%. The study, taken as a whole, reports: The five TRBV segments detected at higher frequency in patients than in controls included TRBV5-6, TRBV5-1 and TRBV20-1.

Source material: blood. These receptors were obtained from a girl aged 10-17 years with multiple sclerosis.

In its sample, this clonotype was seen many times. The CDR3 bases are TGTGCCAGCAGTTTTGACAGGCTAGGGACCCAGTACTTC. This translates into CASSFDRLGTQYF. This chain joins TRBV27 and TRBJ2-5; a possible D gene is TRBD1 (6 bases). This CDR3 contains 13 residues. Germline CDR1 reads MNHEY; CDR2 reads SMNVEV (reference sequence). Trimming removed 3 bases at V and 7 bases at J, with 12 bases between.

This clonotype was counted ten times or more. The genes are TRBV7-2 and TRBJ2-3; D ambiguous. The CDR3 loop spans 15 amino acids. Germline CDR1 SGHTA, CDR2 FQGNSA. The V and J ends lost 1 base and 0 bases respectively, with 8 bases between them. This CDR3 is CASSLGVASTDTQYF. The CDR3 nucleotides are TGTGCCAGCAGCTTAGGCGTGGCCAGCACAGATACGCAGTATTTT. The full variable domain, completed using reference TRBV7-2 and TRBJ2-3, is GAGVSQSPSNKVTEKGKDVELRCDPISGHTALYWYRQSLGQGLEFLIYFQGNSAPDKSGLPSDRFSAERTGGSVSTLTIQRTQQEDSAVYLCASSLGVASTDTQYFGPGTRLTVL.

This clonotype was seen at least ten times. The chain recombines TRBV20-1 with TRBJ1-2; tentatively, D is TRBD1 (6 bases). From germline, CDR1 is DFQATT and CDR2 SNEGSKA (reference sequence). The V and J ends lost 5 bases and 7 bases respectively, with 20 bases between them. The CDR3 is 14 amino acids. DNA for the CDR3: TGCAGTGCTTCGAACAGGGCCGGCGTGGGTGGCTACACCTTC. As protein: CSASNRAGVGGYTF.

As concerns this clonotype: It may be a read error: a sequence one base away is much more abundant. The CDR3 loop reads CASRMGYQETQFF. CDR3 bases: TGTGCCAGCAGGATGGGGTACCAAGAGACCCAGTTCTTC. The gene calls are TRBV6-1 and TRBJ2-1, with D unresolved. Trimming took 6 bases from V and 13 from J, leaving 19 bases between them. The CDR3 totals 13 residues. Looked up from germline, CDR1 is MNHNS and CDR2 is SASEGT.

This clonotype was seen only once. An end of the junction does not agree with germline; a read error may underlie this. The CDR3 loop reads CAGSVRREGRDEQYF. DNA for the CDR3: TGTGCCGGCAGCGTAAGGCGGGAGGGGCGGGATGAGCAGTACTTC. This sequence joins TRBV9 and TRBJ2-7; the match to TRBD2 covers 9 bases. The length of the CDR3 is 15 residues. Germline V gene lookup returns CDR1 SGDLS and CDR2 YYNGEE.

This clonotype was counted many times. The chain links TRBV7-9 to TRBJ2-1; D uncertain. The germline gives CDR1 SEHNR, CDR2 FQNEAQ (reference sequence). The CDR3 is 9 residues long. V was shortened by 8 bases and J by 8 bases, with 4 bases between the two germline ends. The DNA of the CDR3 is TGTGCCAGCGGGGATGAGCAGTTCTTC. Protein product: CASGDEQFF.

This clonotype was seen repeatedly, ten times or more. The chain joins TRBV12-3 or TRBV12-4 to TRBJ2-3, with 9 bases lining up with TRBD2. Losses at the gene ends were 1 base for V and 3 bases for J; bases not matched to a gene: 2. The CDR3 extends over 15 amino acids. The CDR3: CASSLETSGTDTQYF. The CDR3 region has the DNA TGTGCCAGCAGTTTAGAGACTAGCGGAACAGATACGCAGTATTTT.

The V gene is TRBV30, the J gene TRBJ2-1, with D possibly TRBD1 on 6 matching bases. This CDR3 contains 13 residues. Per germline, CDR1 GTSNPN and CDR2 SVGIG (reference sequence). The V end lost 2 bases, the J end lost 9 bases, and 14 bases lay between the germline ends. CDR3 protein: CAWSPAQGGEQFF. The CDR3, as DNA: TGTGCCTGGAGTCCCGCCCAAGGGGGTGAGCAGTTCTTC.

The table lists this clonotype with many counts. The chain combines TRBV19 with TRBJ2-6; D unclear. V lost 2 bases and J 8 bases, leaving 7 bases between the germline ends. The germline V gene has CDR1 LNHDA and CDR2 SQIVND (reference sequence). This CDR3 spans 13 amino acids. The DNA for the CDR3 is TGTGCCAGTAGTATATTAGGAACCAACGTCCTGACTTTC. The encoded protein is CASSILGTNVLTF. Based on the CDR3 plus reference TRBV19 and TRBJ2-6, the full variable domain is DGGITQSPKYLFRKEGQNVTLSCEQNLNHDAMYWYRQDPGQGLRLIYYSQIVNDFQKGDIAEGYSVSREKKESFPLTVTSAQKNPTAFYLCASSILGTNVLTFGAGSRLTVL.

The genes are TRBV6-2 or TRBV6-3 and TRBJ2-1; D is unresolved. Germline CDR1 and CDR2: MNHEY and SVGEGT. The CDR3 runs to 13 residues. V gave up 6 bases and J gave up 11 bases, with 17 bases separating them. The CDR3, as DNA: TGTGCCAGCAGACAACTCATACATTTCAAGCAGTTCTTC. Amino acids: CASRQLIHFKQFF.

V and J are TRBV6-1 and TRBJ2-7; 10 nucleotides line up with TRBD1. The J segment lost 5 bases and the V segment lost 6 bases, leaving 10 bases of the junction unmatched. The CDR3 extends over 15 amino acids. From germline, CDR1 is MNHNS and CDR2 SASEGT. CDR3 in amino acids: CASSAVGQGSHEQYF. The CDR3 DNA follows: TGTGCCAGCAGCGCCGTGGGACAGGGGTCCCACGAGCAGTACTTC.

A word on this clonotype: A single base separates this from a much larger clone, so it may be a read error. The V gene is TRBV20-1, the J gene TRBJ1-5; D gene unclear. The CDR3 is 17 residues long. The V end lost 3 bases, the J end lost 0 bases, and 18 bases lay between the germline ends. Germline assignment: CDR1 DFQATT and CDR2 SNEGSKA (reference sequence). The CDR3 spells CSASDGRRHYSNQPQHF. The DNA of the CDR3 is TGCAGTGCTAGCGACGGACGTCGCCATTATAGCAATCAGCCCCAGCATTTT.

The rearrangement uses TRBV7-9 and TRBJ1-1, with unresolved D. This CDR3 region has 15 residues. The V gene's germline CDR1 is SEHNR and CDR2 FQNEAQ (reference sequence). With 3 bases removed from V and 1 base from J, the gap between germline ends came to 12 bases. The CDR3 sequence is CASSLSGLGNTEAFF. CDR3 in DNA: TGTGCCAGCAGCTTGAGTGGGCTAGGGAACACTGAAGCTTTCTTT. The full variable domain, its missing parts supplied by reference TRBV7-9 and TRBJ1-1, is DTGVSQNPRHKITKRGQNVTFRCDPISEHNRLYWYRQTLGQGPEFLTYFQNEAQLEKSRLLSDRFSAERPKGSFSTLEIQRTEQGDSAMYLCASSLSGLGNTEAFFGQGTRLTVV.

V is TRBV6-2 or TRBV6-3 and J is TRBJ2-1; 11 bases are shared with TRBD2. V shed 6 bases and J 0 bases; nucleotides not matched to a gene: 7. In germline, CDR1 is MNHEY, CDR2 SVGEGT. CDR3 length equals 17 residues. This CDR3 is CASSPGTSGRSYNEQFF. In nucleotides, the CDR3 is TGTGCCAGCAGCCCTGGGACTAGCGGCCGCTCCTACAATGAGCAGTTCTTC.

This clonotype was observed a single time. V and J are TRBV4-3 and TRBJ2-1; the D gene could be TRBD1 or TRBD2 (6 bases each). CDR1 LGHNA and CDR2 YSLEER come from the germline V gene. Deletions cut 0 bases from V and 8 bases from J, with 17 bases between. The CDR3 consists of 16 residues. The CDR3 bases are TGCGCCAGCAGCCAAGAATGGGGGGCCGAAGCGCATGAGCAGTTCTTC. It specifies CASSQEWGAEAHEQFF.

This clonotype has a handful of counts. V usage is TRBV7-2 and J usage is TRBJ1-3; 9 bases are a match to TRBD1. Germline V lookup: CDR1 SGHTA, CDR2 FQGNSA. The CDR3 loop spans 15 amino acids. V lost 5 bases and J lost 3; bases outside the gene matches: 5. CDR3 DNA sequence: TGTGCCAGCAGCCCACAGGGGGCGCTTGGAAACACCATATATTTT. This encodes CASSPQGALGNTIYF.

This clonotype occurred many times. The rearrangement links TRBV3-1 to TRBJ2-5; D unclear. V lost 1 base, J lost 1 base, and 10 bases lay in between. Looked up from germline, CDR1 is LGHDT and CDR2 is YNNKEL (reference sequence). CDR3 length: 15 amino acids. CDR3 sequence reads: CASSQGPLSQETQYF. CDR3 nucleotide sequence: TGTGCCAGCAGCCAAGGTCCACTCAGCCAAGAGACCCAGTACTTC.

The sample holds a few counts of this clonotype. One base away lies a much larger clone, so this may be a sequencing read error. The CDR3 protein is CASSYGTSRGLHEQFF. CDR3 DNA: TGTGCCAGCAGTTACGGGACTAGCAGGGGGCTCCATGAGCAGTTCTTC. The rearrangement links TRBV6-2 or TRBV6-3 to TRBJ2-1, with TRBD2 as a possible D gene (9 bases). V was pared by 2 bases and J by 8 bases, with 19 bases between. Germline CDR1 and CDR2: MNHEY and SVGEGT. CDR3 length equals 16 residues.

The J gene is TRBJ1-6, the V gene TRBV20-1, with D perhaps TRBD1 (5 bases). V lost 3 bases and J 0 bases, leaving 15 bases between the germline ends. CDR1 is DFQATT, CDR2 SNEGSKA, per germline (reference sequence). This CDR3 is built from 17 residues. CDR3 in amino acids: CSARSRDGYSYNSPLHF. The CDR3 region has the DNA TGCAGTGCTAGGTCCCGGGACGGCTACTCCTATAATTCACCCCTCCACTTT.

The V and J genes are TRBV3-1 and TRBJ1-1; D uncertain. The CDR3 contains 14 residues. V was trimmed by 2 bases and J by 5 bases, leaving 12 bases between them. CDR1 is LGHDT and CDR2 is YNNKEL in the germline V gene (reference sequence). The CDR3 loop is CASSQKGRGTEAFF. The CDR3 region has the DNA TGTGCCAGCAGCCAAAAAGGACGCGGGACTGAAGCTTTCTTT.

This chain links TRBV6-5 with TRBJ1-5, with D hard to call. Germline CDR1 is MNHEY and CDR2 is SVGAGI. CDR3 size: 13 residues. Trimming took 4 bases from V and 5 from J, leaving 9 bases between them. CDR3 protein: CASSSRSHQPQHF. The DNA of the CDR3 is TGTGCCAGCAGTTCTCGGAGCCATCAGCCCCAGCATTTT.

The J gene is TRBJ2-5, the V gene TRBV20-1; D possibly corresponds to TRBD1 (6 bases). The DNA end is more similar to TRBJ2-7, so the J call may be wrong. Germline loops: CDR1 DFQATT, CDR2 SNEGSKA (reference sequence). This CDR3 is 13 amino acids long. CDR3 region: CSAPGHINYEQYF. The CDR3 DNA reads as TGCAGTGCTCCGGGACACATTAACTACGAGCAGTACTTC.

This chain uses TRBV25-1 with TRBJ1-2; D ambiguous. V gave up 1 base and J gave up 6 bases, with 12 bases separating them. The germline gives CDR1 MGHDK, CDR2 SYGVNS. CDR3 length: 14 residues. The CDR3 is CASSEWGDADGYTF. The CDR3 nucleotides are TGTGCCAGCAGTGAATGGGGAGACGCGGATGGCTACACCTTC.

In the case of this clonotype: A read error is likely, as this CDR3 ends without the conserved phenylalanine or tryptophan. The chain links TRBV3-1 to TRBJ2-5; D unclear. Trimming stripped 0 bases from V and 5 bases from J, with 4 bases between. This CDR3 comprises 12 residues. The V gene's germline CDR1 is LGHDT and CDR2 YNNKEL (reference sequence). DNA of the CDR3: TGTGCCAGCAGCCAAGATCGGGAGACCCAGTACTGC. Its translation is CASSQDRETQYC.

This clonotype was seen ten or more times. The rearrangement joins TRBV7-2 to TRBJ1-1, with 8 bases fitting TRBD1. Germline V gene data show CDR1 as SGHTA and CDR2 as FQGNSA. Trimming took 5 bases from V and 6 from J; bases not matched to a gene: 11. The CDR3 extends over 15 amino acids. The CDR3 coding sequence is TGTGCCAGCAGCCCTCGGACAGGGAGGGAAGCTGAAGCTTTCTTT. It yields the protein CASSPRTGREAEAFF.